The next 21 T cell receptor beta chains were all read from a single sample in a study of blood T cells in healthy people across ages. The second PCR ran about 6 to 11 cycles with a sample-barcoded 5' primer and J-beta primers. Each CDR3 protein is one row after TCRdb ran MiXCR on the 5' RACE reads. The sample records about 670,000 distinct CDR3 sequences, 35% to 50% being singletons. The sample comprised blood. The receptors were sampled from an older man in good health.

This clonotype was picked up a small number of times. The chain links TRBV20-1 to TRBJ2-5, with 9 bases aligning to TRBD1. The J call could be wrong; TRBJ2-7 is a better fit for the DNA end. The CDR3 covers 14 residues. Germline V gene data show CDR1 as DFQATT and CDR2 as SNEGSKA (reference sequence). CDR3 residues: CSARSGTGNHEQYF. As DNA, the CDR3 is TGCAGTGCTAGATCCGGGACAGGGAACCACGAGCAGTACTTC.

The gene calls are TRBV20-1 and TRBJ2-1; 15 nucleotides line up with TRBD2. The CDR3 is 17 residues long. Germline V gene sequence: CDR1 DFQATT, CDR2 SNEGSKA (reference sequence). V was pared by 3 bases and J by 6 bases, with 9 bases of the junction left unmatched. The CDR3 here is CSASSGLAGGLGNEQFF. The CDR3 region has the DNA TGCAGTGCTAGTTCTGGACTAGCGGGGGGGTTGGGCAATGAGCAGTTCTTC.

This chain links TRBV4-3 with TRBJ2-3; D perhaps matches TRBD2 (6 bases). The ends were cut back, 5 bases at V and 2 bases at J, with 8 bases in the middle. The CDR3 has 13 amino acids. CDR1 and CDR2 (germline): LGHNA, YSLEER. The CDR3 spells CASSRLVTDTQYF. The CDR3 DNA reads as TGCGCCAGCAGCAGACTAGTCACAGATACGCAGTATTTT.

The CDR3 spells CASSPRDPPSSDEQFF. For the CDR3, the DNA is TGTGCCAGCAGCCCAAGGGACCCCCCTAGCTCCGACGAGCAGTTCTTC. The V gene is TRBV7-8, the J gene TRBJ2-1; D assignment may be TRBD1 or TRBD2 (5 bases each). CDR1 is SGHVS and CDR2 is FQNEAQ in the germline V gene. The V gene lost 5 bases and the J gene lost 10 bases, with 24 bases spanning the gap. The CDR3 sequence is 16 residues long.

As to this clonotype: It may be a read error: a sequence one base away is much more abundant. V and J are TRBV7-7 and TRBJ2-7; possible D gene TRBD1, 6 bases. From germline, CDR1 is SSHAT and CDR2 FNYEAQ (reference sequence). CDR3 length equals 15 residues. DNA for the CDR3: TGTGCCAGCAGCCCTCTACAGGGTCCCTCCTACAAGCAGTACTTC. As protein: CASSPLQGPSYKQYF.

As concerns this clonotype: A junction end diverges from the germline sequence, so it may reflect a read error. The chain carries TRBV11-3 and TRBJ2-1; D perhaps matches TRBD2 (7 bases). The germline V gene encodes CDR1 SGHNT and CDR2 YENEEA. This CDR3 is built from 16 residues. DNA of the CDR3: TGTGCCAGCAGCCCCAGAGGGGCGGGGGCCTACAGTGAGCAGTTCTTC. Its protein product is CASSPRGAGAYSEQFF. Complete variable domain (other parts from reference TRBV11-3 and TRBJ2-1): EAGVVQSPRYKIIEKKQPVAFWCNPISGHNTLYWYLQNLGQGPELLIRYENEEAVDDSQLPKDRFSAERLKGVDSTLKIQPAELGDSAVYLCASSPRGAGAYSEQFFGPGTRLTVL.

V and J are TRBV28 and TRBJ2-2; TRBD2 is a possible D gene (5 bases). The V and J ends lost 2 bases and 6 bases respectively, with 13 bases between them. This CDR3 contains 15 residues. Germline V gene sequence: CDR1 MDHEN, CDR2 SYDVKM. CDR3: CASSLGGLVAGELFF. CDR3 bases: TGTGCCAGCAGTTTAGGCGGGCTAGTTGCCGGGGAGCTGTTTTTT.

The chain carries TRBV4-2 and TRBJ2-1; D is possibly TRBD2 (6 bases). V lost 4 bases and J 11 bases, leaving 12 bases between the germline ends. The germline CDR1 and CDR2 sequences are LGHNA and YNFKEQ. The CDR3 length is 12 residues. CDR3 residues: CASSPRENKQFF. The CDR3 coding sequence is TGTGCCAGCAGCCCGCGGGAAAATAAGCAGTTCTTC.

The V and J genes are TRBV7-2 and TRBJ2-5; TRBD2 aligns across 11 bases. CDR3 length: 15 residues. CDR1 and CDR2 (germline): SGHTA, FQGNSA. V dropped 4 bases and J dropped 5; count of bases not matched to a gene: 6. In DNA, the CDR3 is TGTGCCAGCAGCTCTCTAGCGGGGGGAAGGGAGACCCAGTACTTC. Its translation: CASSSLAGGRETQYF.

The chain couples TRBV12-3 or TRBV12-4 to TRBJ1-6; the match to TRBD1 covers 10 bases. The CDR3 runs 16 residues. With 3 bases clipped from V and 7 bases from J, the junction kept 6 bases outside the gene matches. The CDR3: CASSFGSTGGNSPLHF. The CDR3 nucleotides read TGTGCCAGCAGTTTTGGATCGACAGGGGGCAATTCACCCCTCCACTTT.

J is TRBJ1-2 and V is TRBV27; D gene unclear. This CDR3 region has 15 residues. Germline-derived CDR1 and CDR2 are MNHEY and SMNVEV (reference sequence). The V end was cut by 5 bases, the J end by 1 base, with 14 bases between. For the CDR3, the DNA is TGTGCCAGCAGTACTCAAGGACGGAATAACTATGGCTACACCTTC. Protein: CASSTQGRNNYGYTF.

This sequence joins TRBV6-2 or TRBV6-3 and TRBJ2-6, with TRBD2 matching 8 bases. With 0 bases clipped from V and 1 base from J, the junction kept 8 bases outside the gene matches. The V gene's germline CDR1 is MNHEY and CDR2 SVGEGT. The CDR3 runs to 19 residues. The CDR3 nucleotides are TGTGCCAGCAGTTACTCGAAGAGCGGGGGACTTTCTGGGGCCAACGTCCTGACTTTC. This codes for CASSYSKSGGLSGANVLTF.

V and J are TRBV5-4 and TRBJ2-5, with 9 bases lining up with TRBD2. This CDR3 comprises 15 residues. Germline-derived CDR1 and CDR2 are SGHNT and YYREEE (reference sequence). Trimming took 4 bases from V and 5 from J; bases not matched to a gene: 9. The CDR3 sequence: CASSLSGRPRETQYF. The CDR3 nucleotides read TGTGCCAGCAGCCTTAGCGGGAGACCCCGGGAGACCCAGTACTTC.

The chain recombines TRBV30 with TRBJ2-1, with D maybe TRBD2 (5 bases). This CDR3 comprises 15 residues. Germline V gives CDR1 GTSNPN, CDR2 SVGIG (reference sequence). The V gene lost 6 bases and the J gene lost 0 bases, with 15 bases spanning the gap. CDR3 nucleotides: TGTGCCTGCCAATTTCGGGGTAGCTCCTACAATGAGCAGTTCTTC. Protein: CACQFRGSSYNEQFF.

The CDR3 loop reads CASTRGSDYGYTF. CDR3 sequence (DNA): TGTGCCAGCACCAGGGGGTCGGACTATGGCTACACCTTC. The chain uses TRBV6-6 and TRBJ1-2; 7 bases are a match to TRBD1. V was clipped by 7 bases and J by 3 bases; unmatched bases: 5. The CDR3 loop spans 13 amino acids. The germline gives CDR1 MNHNY, CDR2 SVGAGI (reference sequence).

The rearrangement links TRBV27 to TRBJ2-1; 7 bases fit TRBD1. Trimming cost V 6 bases and J 5 bases; bases outside gene matches: 10. The CDR3 runs to 15 residues. Germline-derived CDR1 and CDR2 are MNHEY and SMNVEV (reference sequence). CDR3 protein: CASRSATGHNNEQFF. In nucleotides, the CDR3 is TGTGCCAGCAGATCCGCGACAGGGCACAACAATGAGCAGTTCTTC.

This clonotype came up a few times. This sequence joins TRBV12-3 or TRBV12-4 and TRBJ2-5, with D tentatively TRBD1 (6 bases). Deletions cut 3 bases from V and 4 bases from J, with 12 bases between. The length of the CDR3 is 14 residues. The CDR3 here is CASSLGALGETQYF. The CDR3 DNA follows: TGTGCCAGCAGTTTGGGGGCCCTAGGAGAGACCCAGTACTTC.

The chain uses TRBV20-1 and TRBJ2-3, with 9 bases fitting TRBD2. CDR1 is DFQATT and CDR2 is SNEGSKA in the germline V gene (reference sequence). The CDR3 runs to 16 residues. The V and J ends lost 0 bases and 5 bases, in that order; junction bases with no gene match: 9. In nucleotides, the CDR3 is TGCAGTGCTAGAGATCCGTTGAGTAGCGGGGGAGATACGCAGTATTTT. This encodes CSARDPLSSGGDTQYF.

There are a few counts of this clonotype. V is TRBV14 and J is TRBJ1-6; D uncertain. V was pared by 0 bases and J by 9 bases, with 9 bases between. The CDR3 loop spans 14 amino acids. CDR1 and CDR2 (germline): SGHDN, FVKESK. The chain's CDR3 is CASSQDFYASPLHF. CDR3 nucleotides: TGTGCCAGCAGCCAAGATTTTTATGCTTCACCCCTCCACTTT. Full variable domain (outside the CDR3, taken from reference TRBV14 and TRBJ1-6): EAGVTQFPSHSVIEKGQTVTLRCDPISGHDNLYWYRRVMGKEIKFLLHFVKESKQDESGMPNNRFLAERTGGTYSTLKVQPAELEDSGVYFCASSQDFYASPLHFGNGTRLTVT.

The CDR3 region has the DNA TGTGCCAGCAGCCAAACTTGGGGTTTGGGGGGGAGTGAGCAGTTCTTC. Encoded protein: CASSQTWGLGGSEQFF. This chain connects TRBV3-1 to TRBJ2-1, with 7 bases matching TRBD2. CDR1 and CDR2 (germline): LGHDT, YNNKEL (reference sequence). J was trimmed by 9 bases and V by 2 bases; bases with no gene match: 13. The CDR3 totals 16 residues.

The J gene is TRBJ2-1, the V gene TRBV6-5, with 7 bases matching TRBD2. Looked up from germline, CDR1 is MNHEY and CDR2 is SVGAGI. Trimming cost V 7 bases and J 8 bases; bases outside gene matches: 8. This CDR3 is built from 13 residues. The CDR3 sequence is CASIGGRTHEQFF. The DNA of the CDR3 is TGTGCCAGCATTGGCGGGAGAACCCATGAGCAGTTCTTC.